This T cell receptor (beta chain) is drawn from a study of vaccination and CD4 T cells after COVID-19. Described time point: late sampling 161 to 241 days after vaccination in a few convalescent patients. Treatment specified: approximately 9-day PBMC culture with coronavirus spike peptide pools or control peptides (ViraFEST assay). The Oncomine TCR Beta short-read assay sequenced DNA from cultured CD4+ T cells. TCRdb reprocessed the PCR reads via MiXCR and lists one record per CDR3 protein. The table has some 19,000 distinct CDR3 sequences, just over 50% seen once; the top ten hold 21%. A note on this clonotype: Its antigen is not identified.

The CDR3 is 14 residues long. V was clipped by 1 base and J by 3 bases; unmatched bases: 1. CDR1 is SGHTA, CDR2 FQGNSA, per germline. The chain employs TRBV7-2 and TRBJ2-7, with TRBD1 matching over 9 bases. This receptor was obtained from a human donor who had recovered from COVID-19. The specimen was CD4+ T cells from blood, cultured in vitro, collected about 7 months after SARS-CoV-2 vaccination. This CDR3 reads CASSLVGQGYEQYF. The CDR3 DNA sequence: TGTGCCAGCAGCTTAGTGGGACAGGGCTACGAGCAGTACTTC.